A selection of T cell receptor beta chains follows, all from one sample in a study of blood T cell repertoires in COVID-19. The data were produced by immunoSEQ multiplex PCR, yet TCRdb's version contains in-frame clones alone and is incomplete. The sample has about 190,000 clones; about four fifths are singletons. The sequenced sample consisted of PBMCs or T cells enriched from blood (not recorded which). These receptor sequences come from a woman aged 25 to 39 who had recovered from COVID-19. CDR3s include the opening cysteine and the closing phenylalanine or tryptophan. A D gene is named only where the DNA matches it firmly. Size is stated for part of the rows, as once, few or many counts, or as a class when the clone is expanded.

size: .; J: TRBJ2-2; V: TRBV6-5; D: TRBD2; CDR3: CASSMNRGAGELFF; DNA: TGTGCCAGCAGTATGAACCGGGGGGCCGGGGAGCTGTTTTTT
size: many; J: TRBJ1-6; V: TRBV4-1; D: TRBD1; CDR3: CASSQSPGQSSYNSPLHF; DNA: TGCGCCAGCAGCCAGTCTCCGGGACAGAGCTCCTATAATTCACCCCTCCACTTT
size: .; J: TRBJ1-5; V: TRBV19; D: .; CDR3: CASSFRDVYSNQPQHF; DNA: TGTGCCAGTAGCTTCAGGGATGTCTATAGCAATCAGCCCCAGCATTTT
size: .; J: TRBJ2-1; V: TRBV2; D: TRBD2; CDR3: CASSEFEISGVLFF; DNA: TGTGCCAGCAGTGAATTCGAGATTAGCGGGGTGCTGTTCTTC
size: .; J: TRBJ2-7; V: TRBV18; D: TRBD2; CDR3: CASSPPEGGPSRAPYF; DNA: TGTGCCAGCTCACCACCGGAGGGAGGGCCGTCTAGGGCCCCGTACTTC
size: .; J: TRBJ1-5; V: TRBV19; D: .; CDR3: CASSIRTGRVSSNQPQHF; DNA: TGTGCCAGTAGTATAAGAACAGGACGAGTCTCTAGCAATCAGCCCCAGCATTTT
size: few; J: TRBJ1-1; V: TRBV11-1; D: .; CDR3: CASSNPGNTEAFF; DNA: TGTGCCAGCAGCAATCCAGGGAACACTGAAGCTTTCTTT
size: few; J: TRBJ1-4; V: TRBV11-2; D: .; CDR3: CASSSPRQGEKLFF; DNA: TGTGCCAGCAGTTCCCCGAGGCAGGGCGAAAAACTGTTTTTT
size: once; J: TRBJ2-3; V: TRBV19; D: .; CDR3: CASSPGFTDTQYF; DNA: TGTGCCAGTAGTCCGGGATTCACAGATACGCAGTATTTT
size: .; J: TRBJ1-1; V: TRBV12-3/TRBV12-4; D: .; CDR3: CASRTVNTEAFF; DNA: TGTGCCAGCAGGACAGTGAACACTGAAGCTTTCTTT
size: .; J: TRBJ2-1; V: TRBV6-5; D: TRBD2; CDR3: CASSNLGLARMEQFF; DNA: TGTGCCAGCAGTAACTTAGGACTAGCGAGAATGGAGCAGTTCTTC
size: once; J: TRBJ2-1; V: TRBV7-6; D: .; CDR3: CASSEAVSSYNEQFF; DNA: TGTGCCAGCAGCGAAGCGGTTAGCTCCTACAATGAGCAGTTCTTC
size: .; J: TRBJ1-5; V: TRBV29-1; D: TRBD1; CDR3: CSVDRGLGQPQHF; DNA: TGCAGCGTTGACAGGGGGCTGGGTCAGCCCCAGCATTTT
size: .; J: TRBJ2-2; V: TRBV18; D: .; CDR3: CASSRSEPGELFF; DNA: TGTGCCAGCTCACGGAGCGAGCCCGGGGAGCTGTTTTTT
size: .; J: TRBJ2-1; V: TRBV9; D: TRBD2; CDR3: CASTATSGGNEQFF; DNA: TGTGCCAGCACCGCGACTAGCGGAGGTAATGAGCAGTTCTTC
size: .; J: TRBJ1-1; V: TRBV7-2; D: .; CDR3: CASSLGPSNTEAFF; DNA: TGTGCCAGCAGCTTAGGGCCCTCGAACACTGAAGCTTTCTTT
size: .; J: TRBJ2-7; V: TRBV5-6; D: .; CDR3: CASKKIRGNSYEQYF; DNA: TGTGCCAGCAAAAAAATCCGAGGAAACTCCTACGAGCAGTACTTC
size: .; J: TRBJ1-2; V: TRBV7-8; D: TRBD1; CDR3: CASSPGTGLSTNYGYTF; DNA: TGTGCCAGCAGCCCGGGGACAGGGCTTAGTACGAACTATGGCTACACCTTC
size: .; J: TRBJ1-5; V: TRBV10-3; D: .; CDR3: CAISESGNRVGDQPQHF; DNA: TGTGCCATCAGTGAGTCGGGAAACAGGGTTGGGGATCAGCCCCAGCATTTT
size: .; J: TRBJ2-1; V: TRBV7-6; D: .; CDR3: CASSFQAKSDEQFF; DNA: TGTGCCAGCAGCTTTCAGGCAAAGTCGGATGAGCAGTTCTTC
size: .; J: TRBJ1-2; V: TRBV27; D: TRBD1; CDR3: CASSPGQGFNYGYTF; DNA: TGTGCCAGCAGTCCCGGACAGGGATTTAACTATGGCTACACCTTC
size: .; J: TRBJ2-1; V: TRBV7-9; D: .; CDR3: CASSLARQYNEQFF; DNA: TGTGCCAGCAGCTTAGCCCGACAGTACAATGAGCAGTTCTTC
size: .; J: TRBJ2-6; V: TRBV5-1; D: TRBD2; CDR3: CASSSSGGLTSSGANVLTF; DNA: TGCGCCAGCAGCTCAAGCGGGGGGCTAACTTCCTCTGGGGCCAACGTCCTGACTTTC
size: once; J: TRBJ2-3; V: TRBV9; D: TRBD2; CDR3: CASSVTEAGSTDTQYF; DNA: TGTGCCAGCAGCGTAACAGAAGCGGGGTCCACAGATACGCAGTATTTT
size: .; J: TRBJ2-1; V: TRBV25-1; D: .; CDR3: CASSDAGSYHNEQFF; DNA: TGTGCCAGCAGTGATGCCGGGAGTTACCACAATGAGCAGTTCTTC
size: many; J: TRBJ2-1; V: TRBV9; D: .; CDR3: CASSSPVPVNEQFF; DNA: TGTGCCAGCAGCTCGCCCGTGCCGGTCAATGAGCAGTTCTTC
size: .; J: TRBJ1-5; V: TRBV6-5; D: TRBD1; CDR3: CASRTTGASHQPQHF; DNA: TGTGCCAGCCGAACGACAGGGGCTAGTCATCAGCCCCAGCATTTT
size: .; J: TRBJ1-5; V: TRBV27; D: .; CDR3: CASSFSSIYQPQHF; DNA: TGTGCCAGCAGTTTTTCTAGTATCTATCAGCCCCAGCATTTT
size: .; J: TRBJ1-3; V: TRBV7-2; D: .; CDR3: CASTEFLGSGNTIYF; DNA: TGTGCCAGCACCGAATTCCTAGGCTCTGGAAACACCATATATTTT
size: .; J: TRBJ1-6; V: TRBV6-5; D: TRBD1; CDR3: CASRRTGGETPLHF; DNA: TGTGCCAGCAGAAGGACAGGGGGCGAGACACCCCTCCACTTT
size: .; J: TRBJ1-1; V: TRBV7-2; D: .; CDR3: CASRKNRAGTEAFF; DNA: TGTGCCAGCAGAAAAAACAGGGCCGGCACTGAAGCTTTCTTT
size: .; J: TRBJ2-3; V: TRBV24-1; D: TRBD1; CDR3: CASGQGNTQYF; DNA: TGTGCCTCCGGACAGGGGAATACGCAGTATTTT
size: .; J: TRBJ2-1; V: TRBV27; D: .; CDR3: CASSLSPGAGNEQFF; DNA: TGTGCCAGCAGTTTATCTCCAGGGGCAGGGAATGAGCAGTTCTTC
size: .; J: TRBJ2-7; V: TRBV7-3; D: TRBD2; CDR3: CASSLIAGGPGEQYF; DNA: TGTGCCAGCAGCTTAATAGCGGGAGGGCCGGGCGAGCAGTACTTC
size: .; J: TRBJ2-1; V: TRBV5-1; D: TRBD2; CDR3: CASSPGLAGGRYNEQFF; DNA: TGCGCCAGCAGCCCCGGACTAGCGGGAGGAAGGTACAATGAGCAGTTCTTC
size: .; J: TRBJ1-2; V: TRBV12-5; D: TRBD1; CDR3: CASGPGNRGLGYTF; DNA: TGTGCTAGTGGCCCCGGAAACAGGGGGCTCGGCTACACCTTC
size: .; J: TRBJ1-5; V: TRBV19; D: TRBD1; CDR3: CASGRTGENQPQHF; DNA: TGTGCCTCTGGAAGGACAGGGGAAAATCAGCCCCAGCATTTT
size: .; J: TRBJ2-3; V: TRBV5-1; D: .; CDR3: CASSLVGSGTSTDTQYF; DNA: TGCGCCAGCAGCTTGGTTGGCTCAGGTACTAGCACAGATACGCAGTATTTT
size: .; J: TRBJ1-1; V: TRBV27; D: .; CDR3: CASSPLGTMNTEAFF; DNA: TGTGCCAGCAGTCCCCTGGGGACTATGAACACTGAAGCTTTCTTT
size: .; J: TRBJ1-1; V: TRBV29-1; D: .; CDR3: CSVEPTGNGDTEAFF; DNA: TGCAGCGTTGAACCCACAGGGAACGGGGACACTGAAGCTTTCTTT
size: once; J: TRBJ1-2; V: TRBV19; D: .; CDR3: CASRMQAFDHGYTF; DNA: TGTGCCAGTAGGATGCAGGCCTTTGACCATGGCTACACCTTC
size: .; J: TRBJ1-2; V: TRBV6-2/TRBV6-3; D: TRBD1; CDR3: CASSYPRTGNLDGYTF; DNA: TGTGCCAGCAGTTACCCCCGGACAGGGAATTTGGATGGCTACACCTTC
size: .; J: TRBJ2-3; V: TRBV6-5; D: .; CDR3: CASRTVTDTQYF; DNA: TGTGCCAGCAGGACTGTCACAGATACGCAGTATTTT
size: .; J: TRBJ1-4; V: TRBV5-1; D: TRBD1; CDR3: CASSLAENRGNEKLFF; DNA: TGCGCCAGCAGCTTGGCCGAGAACAGGGGGAATGAAAAACTGTTTTTT
size: .; J: TRBJ1-5; V: TRBV3-1/TRBV3-2; D: TRBD1; CDR3: CASSHTGGRQPQHF; DNA: TGTGCCAGCAGCCATACAGGGGGCCGTCAGCCCCAGCATTTT
size: once; J: TRBJ2-3; V: TRBV2; D: TRBD2; CDR3: CASSEWRGGTDTQYF; DNA: TGTGCCAGCAGTGAGTGGCGGGGGGGCACAGATACGCAGTATTTT
size: .; J: TRBJ2-4; V: TRBV19; D: TRBD1; CDR3: CASQRTGDENIQYF; DNA: TGTGCCAGTCAAAGGACAGGGGATGAAAACATTCAGTACTTC
size: .; J: TRBJ1-5; V: TRBV5-5; D: .; CDR3: CASSLEGVSNQPQHF; DNA: TGTGCCAGCAGCTTGGAAGGGGTTAGCAATCAGCCCCAGCATTTT